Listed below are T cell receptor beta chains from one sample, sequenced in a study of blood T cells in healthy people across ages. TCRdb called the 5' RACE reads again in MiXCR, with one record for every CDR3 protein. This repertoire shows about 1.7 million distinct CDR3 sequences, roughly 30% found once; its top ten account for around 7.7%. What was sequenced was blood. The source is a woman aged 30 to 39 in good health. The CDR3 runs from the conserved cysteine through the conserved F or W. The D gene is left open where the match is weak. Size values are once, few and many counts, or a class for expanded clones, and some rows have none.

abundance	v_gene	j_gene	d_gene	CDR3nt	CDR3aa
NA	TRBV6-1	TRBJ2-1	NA	TGTGCCAGCAGTGAACCATCTGTAGTTTGGGAGCAGTTCTTC	CASSEPSVVWEQFF
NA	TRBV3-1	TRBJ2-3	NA	TGTGCCAGCAGCCAAGATAGTCAGGGGAGGTTTACGCAGTATTTT	CASSQDSQGRFTQYF
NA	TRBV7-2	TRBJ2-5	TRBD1	TGTGCCAGCAGCTTAAGCGGCTCCAGGGGGCAAGAGACCCAGTACTTC	CASSLSGSRGQETQYF
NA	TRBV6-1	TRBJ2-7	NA	TGTGCCAGCAGTGAATCAATACTTACCAGTGAGCAGTACTTC	CASSESILTSEQYF
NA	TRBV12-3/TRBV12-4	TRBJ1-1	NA	TGTGCCAGCCATATGAATATGAACACTGAAGCTTTCTTT	CASHMNMNTEAFF
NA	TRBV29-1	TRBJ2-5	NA	TGCAGCGTAGGAACCCTCGGAGAGACCCAGTACTTC	CSVGTLGETQYF
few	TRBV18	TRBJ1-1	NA	TGTGCCAGCTCACCAGCAGGGAATAGAGACACTGAAGCTTTCTTT	CASSPAGNRDTEAFF
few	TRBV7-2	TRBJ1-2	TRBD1	TGTGCCAGCAGCTTAGTAGGACCGGGACAGGGAGGCGGCTACACCTTC	CASSLVGPGQGGGYTF
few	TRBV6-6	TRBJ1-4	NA	TGTGCCAGCATGATGCTTCCCATAGAAGGTGAAAAACTGTTTTTT	CASMMLPIEGEKLFF
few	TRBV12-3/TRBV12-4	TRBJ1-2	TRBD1	TGTGCCATCACCGGGGACAGCCAGCTCTACACCTTC	CAITGDSQLYTF
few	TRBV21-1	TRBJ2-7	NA	TGTGCCAGCAGCAAAGGCGCAGGACCGCCCGCGTACGAGCAGTACTTC	CASSKGAGPPAYEQYF
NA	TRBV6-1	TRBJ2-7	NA	TGTGCCACCACAGACGGTGCAGATACTAATTACAATGAGCAGTACTTC	CATTDGADTNYNEQYF